This T cell receptor (beta chain) was obtained from a study of sequential checkpoint blockade in melanoma. Study overall: Each arm's sequence ended with maintenance nivolumab.

From germline, CDR1 is MGHRA and CDR2 YSYEKL. This CDR3 region has 18 residues. The V gene lost 0 bases and the J gene lost 0 bases, with 17 bases spanning the gap. The assay was immunoSEQ multiplex PCR, and TCRdb's table has in-frame clones only and misses some. The sample includes under 20,000 clones, around four fifths seen only once; the top ten take about 40%. Treatment indicated: randomized to nivolumab then ipilimumab (arm A) or the reverse (arm B). DNA-damaging chemotherapy had not been given to any patient beforehand. PBMC sorting kept live CD3+CD8+ cells without CD19 or CD56. J is TRBJ1-2 and V is TRBV4-1; D unresolved. This receptor was obtained from a human donor with melanoma. The starting material was CD8+ T cells sorted from blood (inferred from file names), obtained from a patient given nivolumab and ipilimumab in sequence. The CDR3 reads CASSQDLVSWSPNYGYTF. CDR3 bases: TGCGCCAGCAGCCAAGATCTAGTATCATGGTCGCCTAACTATGGCTACACCTTC.